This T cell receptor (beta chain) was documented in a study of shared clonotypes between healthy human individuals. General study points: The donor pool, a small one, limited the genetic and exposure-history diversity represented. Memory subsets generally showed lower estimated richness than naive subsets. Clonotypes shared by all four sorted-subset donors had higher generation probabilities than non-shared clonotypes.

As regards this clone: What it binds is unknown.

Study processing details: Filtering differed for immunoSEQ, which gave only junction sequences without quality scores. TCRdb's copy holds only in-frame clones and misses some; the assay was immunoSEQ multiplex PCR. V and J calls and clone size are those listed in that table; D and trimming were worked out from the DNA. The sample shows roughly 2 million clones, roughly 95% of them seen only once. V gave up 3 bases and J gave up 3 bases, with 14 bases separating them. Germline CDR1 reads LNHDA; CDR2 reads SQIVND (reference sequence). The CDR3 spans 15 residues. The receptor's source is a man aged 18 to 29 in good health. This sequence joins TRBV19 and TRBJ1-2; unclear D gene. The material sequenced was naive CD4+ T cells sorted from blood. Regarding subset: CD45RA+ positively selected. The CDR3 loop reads CASSIWAPRDYGYTF. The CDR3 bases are TGTGCCAGTAGTATCTGGGCCCCAAGGGACTATGGCTACACCTTC.